A selection of T cell receptor beta chains follows, all from one sample in a study of prognosis after radiotherapy for stage I lung cancer. TCRdb analysed the multiplex PCR reads with MiXCR anew, one entry per CDR3 protein. Among tens of thousands of distinct CDR3 sequences listed, about 42% were seen once. Sample: PBMCs, taken before or after stereotactic body radiation therapy (not recorded which). The receptors here all came from a donor of 50 years or more with non-small cell lung cancer. CDR3s include the opening cysteine and the closing phenylalanine or tryptophan. A D gene is named only where the DNA matches it firmly. Clone size is given for some rows only: seen once, a few or many times, or a class if the clone is expanded.

cdr3_aa: CASSQGPGDLYEKYF; cdr3_nt: TGTGCAAGCAGCCAGGGACCCGGGGATCTCTACGAGAAGTACTTC; d_call: .; clone_size: .; v_call: TRBV11-2; j_call: TRBJ2-7
cdr3_aa: CASSPSGGASGYTF; cdr3_nt: TGTGCCAGCTCACCATCAGGGGGCGCGTCCGGCTACACCTTC; d_call: TRBD1; clone_size: many; v_call: TRBV18; j_call: TRBJ1-2
cdr3_aa: CASSSEGGTEAFF; cdr3_nt: TGTGCCAGCAGCTCGGAAGGGGGCACTGAAGCTTTCTTT; d_call: .; clone_size: many; v_call: TRBV11-3; j_call: TRBJ1-1
cdr3_aa: CASSLRELEETQYF; cdr3_nt: TGTGCCAGCAGCCTCCGGGAGCTTGAGGAGACCCAGTACTTC; d_call: .; clone_size: many; v_call: TRBV7-9; j_call: TRBJ2-5
cdr3_aa: CASKNGLAAQETQYF; cdr3_nt: TGTGCCAGCAAGAATGGACTAGCGGCTCAAGAGACCCAGTACTTC; d_call: TRBD2; clone_size: .; v_call: TRBV28; j_call: TRBJ2-5
cdr3_aa: CASSIVGTTYEQYF; cdr3_nt: TGTGCCAGTAGTATAGTTGGCACAACCTACGAGCAGTACTTC; d_call: .; clone_size: many; v_call: TRBV19; j_call: TRBJ2-7
cdr3_aa: CSAPSGTSYEQYF; cdr3_nt: TGCAGTGCTCCTAGCGGGACTTCCTACGAGCAGTACTTC; d_call: TRBD2; clone_size: many; v_call: TRBV20-1; j_call: TRBJ2-7
cdr3_aa: CSAAQGGVYNEQFF; cdr3_nt: TGCAGTGCCGCACAGGGCGGCGTTTACAATGAGCAGTTCTTC; d_call: .; clone_size: .; v_call: TRBV20-1; j_call: TRBJ2-1
cdr3_aa: CASSFRERDEQYF; cdr3_nt: TGTGCCAGCAGTTTTCGGGAGAGGGACGAGCAGTACTTC; d_call: .; clone_size: medium-sized; v_call: TRBV27; j_call: TRBJ2-7
cdr3_aa: CASSDESQGNYGYTF; cdr3_nt: TGTGCCAGCAGTGATGAGTCTCAGGGAAACTATGGCTACACCTTC; d_call: .; clone_size: once; v_call: TRBV25-1; j_call: TRBJ1-2
cdr3_aa: CASSYRDATYEQYF; cdr3_nt: TGTGCCAGCAGCTACCGGGACGCCACCTACGAGCAGTACTTC; d_call: .; clone_size: many; v_call: TRBV11-3; j_call: TRBJ2-7
cdr3_aa: CASSLDLRHPMNTEAFF; cdr3_nt: TGTGCCAGCAGCTTGGACCTCAGACATCCCATGAACACTGAAGCTTTCTTT; d_call: .; clone_size: few; v_call: TRBV5-4; j_call: TRBJ1-1
cdr3_aa: CASSLASVRALTGELFF; cdr3_nt: TGTGCCAGCAGCTTAGCGTCTGTCAGGGCCCTCACCGGGGAGCTGTTTTTT; d_call: .; clone_size: .; v_call: TRBV11-2; j_call: TRBJ2-2
cdr3_aa: CASSWGGTQYF; cdr3_nt: TGTGCCAGCAGTTGGGGCGGTACGCAGTATTTT; d_call: .; clone_size: .; v_call: TRBV6-2/TRBV6-3; j_call: TRBJ2-3
cdr3_aa: CASSPLGQGNSPLHF; cdr3_nt: TGTGCCAGCAGCCCCTTGGGGCAGGGTAATTCACCCCTCCACTTT; d_call: .; clone_size: .; v_call: TRBV28; j_call: TRBJ1-6
cdr3_aa: CASSYNRGTGEQYF; cdr3_nt: TGTGCCAGCAGTTACAACCGGGGGACGGGCGAGCAGTACTTC; d_call: .; clone_size: .; v_call: TRBV6-2/TRBV6-3; j_call: TRBJ2-7
cdr3_aa: CASSYSASTDTQYF; cdr3_nt: TGTGCCAGTAGTTATAGCGCCAGCACAGATACGCAGTATTTT; d_call: .; clone_size: many; v_call: TRBV19; j_call: TRBJ2-3
cdr3_aa: CASSLVGTYEQYF; cdr3_nt: TGTGCCAGCAGCTTGGTAGGGACATACGAGCAGTACTTC; d_call: .; clone_size: many; v_call: TRBV5-5; j_call: TRBJ2-7
cdr3_aa: CAINYGRRLYGYTF; cdr3_nt: TGTGCCATCAACTACGGACGGAGACTCTATGGTTACACCTTC; d_call: .; clone_size: .; v_call: TRBV12-3/TRBV12-4; j_call: TRBJ1-2
cdr3_aa: CASILGRGGIEQYF; cdr3_nt: TGTGCCAGTATCCTGGGACGAGGGGGCATCGAGCAGTACTTC; d_call: TRBD1; clone_size: .; v_call: TRBV19; j_call: TRBJ2-7
cdr3_aa: CAISGSLAGGGVTQYF; cdr3_nt: TGTGCCATCAGTGGGTCCCTAGCGGGAGGCGGGGTTACGCAGTATTTT; d_call: TRBD2; clone_size: .; v_call: TRBV10-3; j_call: TRBJ2-3
cdr3_aa: CASRASGVQVDTQYF; cdr3_nt: TGTGCCAGCAGGGCTAGCGGGGTTCAAGTCGATACGCAGTATTTT; d_call: TRBD2; clone_size: many; v_call: TRBV6-1; j_call: TRBJ2-3
cdr3_aa: CASSFGGEGEQYF; cdr3_nt: TGTGCCAGCAGTTTCGGCGGGGAGGGCGAGCAGTACTTC; d_call: TRBD2; clone_size: medium-sized; v_call: TRBV28; j_call: TRBJ2-7
cdr3_aa: CASSGATGTVSYDQYF; cdr3_nt: TGTGCCAGTAGCGGCGCAACCGGGACAGTCTCTTACGATCAGTACTTC; d_call: .; clone_size: few; v_call: TRBV11-3; j_call: TRBJ2-7
cdr3_aa: CASSLRRSGNTIYF; cdr3_nt: TGTGCCAGCAGCTTGAGAAGATCTGGAAACACCATATATTTT; d_call: .; clone_size: many; v_call: TRBV5-6; j_call: TRBJ1-3
cdr3_aa: CASSVSSGNTIYF; cdr3_nt: TGTGCCAGCAGTGTTTCCTCTGGAAACACCATATATTTT; d_call: .; clone_size: once; v_call: TRBV6-1; j_call: TRBJ1-3
cdr3_aa: CASSPTGVWGTGELFF; cdr3_nt: TGTGCCAGTAGCCCGACAGGGGTTTGGGGGACCGGGGAGCTGTTTTTT; d_call: TRBD1; clone_size: .; v_call: TRBV19; j_call: TRBJ2-2
cdr3_aa: CASSQETGGSYEQYF; cdr3_nt: TGCGCCAGCAGCCAAGAGACAGGGGGGTCCTACGAGCAGTACTTC; d_call: TRBD1; clone_size: many; v_call: TRBV4-3; j_call: TRBJ2-7
cdr3_aa: CASSLEGNDEQFF; cdr3_nt: TGTGCCAGCAGCTTGGAGGGGAACGATGAGCAGTTCTTC; d_call: .; clone_size: few; v_call: TRBV5-4; j_call: TRBJ2-1
cdr3_aa: CATSSGATTSHFF; cdr3_nt: TGTGCCACCAGCAGTGGGGCGACGACCTCCCATTTCTTC; d_call: .; clone_size: .; v_call: TRBV15; j_call: TRBJ2-1
cdr3_aa: CASSSDTSAYNEQFF; cdr3_nt: TGTGCCAGCAGTTCGGACACCTCGGCGTACAATGAGCAGTTCTTC; d_call: .; clone_size: medium-sized; v_call: TRBV27; j_call: TRBJ2-1
cdr3_aa: CASSYGGESNSPLHF; cdr3_nt: TGTGCCAGCAGTTACGGCGGGGAATCGAATTCACCCCTCCACTTT; d_call: .; clone_size: many; v_call: TRBV6-9; j_call: TRBJ1-6
cdr3_aa: CAWSLGGSYEQYF; cdr3_nt: TGTGCCTGGAGTCTCGGAGGTTCCTACGAGCAGTACTTC; d_call: .; clone_size: .; v_call: TRBV30; j_call: TRBJ2-7
cdr3_aa: CASSSWTGGNEKLFF; cdr3_nt: TGTGCCAGCAGCAGCTGGACAGGAGGTAATGAAAAACTGTTTTTT; d_call: TRBD1; clone_size: many; v_call: TRBV5-6; j_call: TRBJ1-4
cdr3_aa: CASSQETGFGNPNEKLFF; cdr3_nt: TGCGCCAGCAGCCAGGAAACAGGATTTGGAAACCCGAATGAAAAACTGTTTTTT; d_call: .; clone_size: many; v_call: TRBV4-1; j_call: TRBJ1-4
cdr3_aa: CASSLDVGAPYEQYF; cdr3_nt: TGTGCCAGCAGCTTAGATGTAGGAGCCCCCTACGAGCAGTACTTC; d_call: .; clone_size: few; v_call: TRBV11-2; j_call: TRBJ2-7
cdr3_aa: CASSIVGQPQHF; cdr3_nt: TGTGCCAGTAGTATAGTGGGTCAGCCCCAGCATTTT; d_call: .; clone_size: .; v_call: TRBV19; j_call: TRBJ1-5
cdr3_aa: CASRQGSPRPYTEAFF; cdr3_nt: TGTGCCAGCAGGCAGGGGTCTCCCCGGCCGTACACTGAAGCTTTCTTT; d_call: .; clone_size: many; v_call: TRBV6-1; j_call: TRBJ1-1
cdr3_aa: CASRWGSNEQFF; cdr3_nt: TGTGCCAGTAGGTGGGGCTCCAATGAGCAGTTCTTC; d_call: .; clone_size: .; v_call: TRBV19; j_call: TRBJ2-1
cdr3_aa: CASSIGRDEQFF; cdr3_nt: TGTGCCAGTAGTATTGGGAGGGATGAGCAGTTCTTC; d_call: TRBD2; clone_size: many; v_call: TRBV19; j_call: TRBJ2-1
cdr3_aa: CASSPGTGSSQPQHF; cdr3_nt: TGCGCCAGCAGCCCCGGGACAGGGTCTAGTCAGCCCCAGCATTTT; d_call: TRBD1; clone_size: many; v_call: TRBV5-1; j_call: TRBJ1-5
cdr3_aa: CASSLEASWTGELFF; cdr3_nt: TGTGCCAGCAGCTTAGAGGCTAGCTGGACCGGGGAGCTGTTTTTT; d_call: .; clone_size: .; v_call: TRBV11-2; j_call: TRBJ2-2
cdr3_aa: CASSSGGTSIYEQYF; cdr3_nt: TGTGCCAGTAGCAGTGGCGGGACTAGTATATACGAGCAGTACTTC; d_call: TRBD2; clone_size: hyperexpanded; v_call: TRBV19; j_call: TRBJ2-7
cdr3_aa: CASSQEVGSGAYEQYF; cdr3_nt: TGCGCCAGCAGCCAAGAAGTTGGTAGCGGAGCCTACGAGCAGTACTTC; d_call: .; clone_size: many; v_call: TRBV4-1; j_call: TRBJ2-7
cdr3_aa: CASRSGGQPQHF; cdr3_nt: TGTGCCAGCAGGTCAGGGGGCCAGCCCCAGCATTTT; d_call: TRBD1; clone_size: many; v_call: TRBV27; j_call: TRBJ1-5
cdr3_aa: CASRPPGGQSTDTQYF; cdr3_nt: TGTGCCAGCAGACCTCCTGGGGGCCAGAGCACAGATACGCAGTATTTT; d_call: .; clone_size: .; v_call: TRBV7-9; j_call: TRBJ2-3
cdr3_aa: CASIFSSVSGYEQYF; cdr3_nt: TGTGCCAGCATTTTTTCTAGCGTGAGTGGTTACGAGCAGTACTTC; d_call: .; clone_size: .; v_call: TRBV28; j_call: TRBJ2-7
cdr3_aa: CASSQTGTSGYEQYF; cdr3_nt: TGCGCCAGCAGCCAGACCGGGACTAGCGGGTACGAGCAGTACTTC; d_call: TRBD2; clone_size: .; v_call: TRBV4-3; j_call: TRBJ2-7
cdr3_aa: CASSIDSSGAGLAEKTQYF; cdr3_nt: TGTGCCAGTAGTATTGATAGTTCTGGAGCCGGACTAGCGGAAAAGACCCAGTACTTC; d_call: TRBD2; clone_size: medium-sized; v_call: TRBV19; j_call: TRBJ2-5
cdr3_aa: CASSLRDAAEQFF; cdr3_nt: TGTGCCAGCAGCTTGAGGGACGCGGCTGAGCAGTTCTTC; d_call: .; clone_size: medium-sized; v_call: TRBV7-3; j_call: TRBJ2-1
cdr3_aa: CSAPMVGLAQYF; cdr3_nt: TGCAGTGCCCCGATGGTCGGGCTTGCGCAGTATTTT; d_call: .; clone_size: medium-sized; v_call: TRBV20-1; j_call: TRBJ2-3
cdr3_aa: CASSYLVRAEQYF; cdr3_nt: TGTGCCAGCAGTTACCTCGTACGGGCCGAGCAGTACTTC; d_call: .; clone_size: .; v_call: TRBV6-5; j_call: TRBJ2-7
cdr3_aa: CASSTGIVRREQYF; cdr3_nt: TGTGCCAGCAGCACGGGAATAGTAAGAAGAGAGCAGTACTTC; d_call: .; clone_size: .; v_call: TRBV7-2; j_call: TRBJ2-7
cdr3_aa: CASSLTGPGGYTF; cdr3_nt: TGTGCCAGCAGCTTGACAGGGCCGGGCGGCTACACCTTC; d_call: TRBD1; clone_size: .; v_call: TRBV5-1; j_call: TRBJ1-2
cdr3_aa: CASRREDLNEQFF; cdr3_nt: TGTGCCAGCCGGCGGGAGGACCTCAATGAGCAGTTCTTC; d_call: TRBD2; clone_size: .; v_call: TRBV7-9; j_call: TRBJ2-1